Reported below is one TCR beta chain. Its target is unknown. The data belong to a study of metastatic and nonmetastatic thyroid tumors. Study-wide background: Repertoires from blood and tumor or nodule tissue of malignant and benign thyroid patients were compared.

Under the authors' procedure: CDR3 differences across clinicopathological groups were used to build a distant-metastasis classifier for papillary thyroid cancer. TCRdb reanalyzed the PCR reads with MiXCR. These V and J calls derive from TCRdb rather than the authors' analysis. Of some 30,000 clones listed, less than 20% are singletons. General observations from the study: It was reportedly found that TCR beta diversity was significantly higher in malignant thyroid tumors than in benign nodules, a difference seen in both blood and tumor samples.

Every patient was untreated before thyroid surgery. Sequencing was done on a sample of blood. The TCR was taken from a female donor with papillary thyroid cancer or a benign thyroid nodule (not recorded which). Some clones in this sample may be carry-over from other donors' samples.

CDR3 bases: TGTGCCAGCAGCCGGAACCAACAGGGGCTACTCCACTTT. Its translation: CASSRNQQGLLHF. The rearrangement uses TRBV7-2 and TRBJ1-6, with TRBD1 matching over 7 bases. Trimming took 5 bases from V and 16 from J; bases not matched to a gene: 11. This CDR3 comprises 13 residues. Germline loops: CDR1 SGHTA, CDR2 FQGNSA. The entire variable domain, with the rest obtained from reference TRBV7-2 and TRBJ1-6, is as follows: GAGVSQSPSNKVTEKGKDVELRCDPISGHTALYWYRQSLGQGLEFLIYFQGNSAPDKSGLPSDRFSAERTGGSVSTLTIQRTQQEDSAVYLCASSRNQQGLLHFGNGTRLTVT.